A single sample is the source of the 26 T cell receptor beta chains below, sequenced in a study of CD8+ T cells in alopecia areata. Regarding treatment: oral pan-JAK inhibitor, 5-10 mg twice daily. Extracted RNA was reverse transcribed into cDNA, the sequencing template. Produced via immunoSEQ multiplex PCR; TCRdb's table is partial and in-frame only. The sample includes more than 85,000 clones, roughly 64% of them seen just once. The material was CD8+ T cells sorted from blood, obtained at week 4, from a patient treated with tofacitinib. Receptors were obtained from a human donor with alopecia areata.

A few counts support this clone. The chain employs TRBV7-9 and TRBJ2-5, with D perhaps matching TRBD2 (6 bases). The V and J ends lost 5 bases and 4 bases respectively, with 8 bases between them. The CDR3 extends over 12 amino acids. The germline gives CDR1 SEHNR, CDR2 FQNEAQ (reference sequence). The CDR3 sequence: CASSDGGETQYF. Here the CDR3 DNA reads TGTGCCAGCAGCGACGGGGGAGAGACCCAGTACTTC. Complete variable domain (other parts from reference TRBV7-9 and TRBJ2-5): DTGVSQNPRHKITKRGQNVTFRCDPISEHNRLYWYRQTLGQGPEFLTYFQNEAQLEKSRLLSDRFSAERPKGSFSTLEIQRTEQGDSAMYLCASSDGGETQYFGPGTRLLVL.

The chain combines TRBV7-7 with TRBJ2-5; D tentatively fits TRBD1 or TRBD2 (5 bases each). The ends were cut back, 7 bases at V and 3 bases at J, with 12 bases in the middle. The CDR3 sequence is 13 residues long. CDR1 is SSHAT and CDR2 is FNYEAQ in the germline V gene (reference sequence). CDR3 amino acids: CASTSGREETQYF. The CDR3 nucleotides are TGTGCCAGCACCTCGGGACGCGAAGAGACCCAGTACTTC.

This chain joins TRBV9 and TRBJ2-5, with D perhaps assigned TRBD1 or TRBD2 (5 bases each). The V end lost 6 bases, the J end lost 5 bases, and 17 bases lay between the germline ends. The CDR3 spans 14 residues. CDR1 is SGDLS and CDR2 is YYNGEE in the germline V gene. In DNA form, the CDR3 reads TGTGCCAGCACCTACCGTGGGGGTTTGGAGACCCAGTACTTC. Encoded protein: CASTYRGGLETQYF.

The CDR3: CASSLGGTYEQYF. CDR3 DNA sequence: TGTGCCAGCAGCTTGGGAGGCACCTACGAGCAGTACTTC. The rearrangement joins TRBV5-6 to TRBJ2-7; no clear D. The germline gives CDR1 SGHDT, CDR2 YYEEEE. Trimming cost V 0 bases and J 2 bases, with 6 bases left between them. CDR3 length: 13 residues.

This clone was observed a handful of times. The chain has TRBV4-3 and TRBJ2-7; TRBD1 matches 8 bases. Germline CDR1 LGHNA, CDR2 YSLEER. The CDR3 has 15 amino acids. Trimming cost V 6 bases and J 0 bases; bases outside gene matches: 7. The CDR3 region is CASSPGTGFSYEQYF. DNA of the CDR3: TGCGCCAGCAGTCCCGGGACAGGTTTCTCCTACGAGCAGTACTTC.

The CDR3 DNA is TGTGCCAGCTCACCTAAGGATAGCGGGATTCCCTACGAGCAGTACTTC. It translates to CASSPKDSGIPYEQYF. The chain recombines TRBV18 with TRBJ2-7; 8 nucleotides agree with TRBD2. The CDR3 runs 16 residues. The germline V gene encodes CDR1 KGHSH and CDR2 LQKENI. V lost 3 bases, J lost 2 bases, and 9 bases stayed unmatched. Drawing the rest from reference TRBV18 and TRBJ2-7, the complete variable domain is NAGVMQNPRHLVRRRGQEARLRCSPMKGHSHVYWYRQLPEEGLKFMVYLQKENIIDESGMPKERFSAEFPKEGPSILRIQQVVRGDSAAYFCASSPKDSGIPYEQYFGPGTRLTVT.

V is TRBV6-6 and J is TRBJ2-7; D remains ambiguous. The CDR3 is 11 amino acids. V lost 7 bases and J 6 bases, leaving 10 bases between the germline ends. Germline CDR1 reads MNHNY; CDR2 reads SVGAGI (reference sequence). Here the CDR3 reads CASTHLGEQYF. DNA of the CDR3: TGTGCCAGCACCCATCTGGGCGAGCAGTACTTC.

This clone showed up just a few times. The chain uses TRBV29-1 and TRBJ2-7, with 9 bases aligning to TRBD1. The CDR3 is 14 amino acids. The germline CDR1 and CDR2 sequences are SQVTM and ANQGSEA. Unmatched junction bases numbered 13, after V lost 6 bases and J lost 7 bases. The CDR3 sequence: CSVWDRESPREQYF. In nucleotides, the CDR3 is TGCAGCGTCTGGGACAGGGAATCTCCTAGGGAGCAGTACTTC.

The J gene is TRBJ2-7, the V gene TRBV7-2; 11 bases fit TRBD2. J was trimmed by 5 bases and V by 2 bases; bases with no gene match: 8. The CDR3 consists of 16 residues. Germline values: CDR1 SGHTA, CDR2 FQGNSA. CDR3 in amino acids: CASSLPRLAGWDEQYF. The CDR3 DNA is TGTGCCAGCAGCTTACCCCGACTAGCGGGGTGGGACGAGCAGTACTTC.

The chain employs TRBV4-3 and TRBJ2-5; a weak D match, TRBD1 (6 bases). Germline CDR1 LGHNA, CDR2 YSLEER. V was clipped by 0 bases and J by 4 bases, with 15 bases between them. The CDR3 loop spans 16 amino acids. The CDR3 is CASSQESQGMGETQYF. The CDR3 nucleotides are TGCGCCAGCAGCCAAGAATCACAGGGAATGGGAGAGACCCAGTACTTC.

Only a few counts were recorded for this clone. The chain is built from TRBV16 and TRBJ1-1; no clear D gene. This CDR3 region has 14 residues. Trimming stripped 2 bases from V and 1 base from J, with 8 bases between. CDR1 KGHSY and CDR2 FQNENV come from the germline V gene. The CDR3 region has the DNA TGTGCCAGCAGCCAAAGTCCAGGGAACACTGAAGCTTTCTTT. It codes for CASSQSPGNTEAFF.

The V gene is TRBV30, the J gene TRBJ2-7; D gene uncertain. CDR3 length: 13 amino acids. Germline V CDR1 and CDR2: GTSNPN, SVGIG (reference sequence). The ends were cut back, 0 bases at V and 0 bases at J, with 6 bases in the middle. CDR3 loop: CAWSVSRSYEQYF. The DNA of the CDR3 is TGTGCCTGGAGTGTAAGCCGCTCCTACGAGCAGTACTTC.

A remark on this clone: Its ends do not fully match the called genes, so a read error is possible. The chain carries TRBV12-5 and TRBJ2-1, with no clear D. Looked up from germline, CDR1 is LGHNT and CDR2 is FRNRAP. The CDR3 is made up of 12 amino acids. CDR3 coding DNA: TGTGCTAGTGGTATGGTTTTGAGTGAGCAGTTCTTC. As protein: CASGMVLSEQFF.

The rearrangement links TRBV5-6 to TRBJ1-1; TRBD1 aligns across 9 bases. The J segment lost 4 bases and the V segment lost 0 bases, leaving 13 bases of the junction unmatched. In germline, CDR1 is SGHDT, CDR2 YYEEEE. The CDR3 spans 18 residues. The CDR3 bases are TGTGCCAGCAGCTTGGGCTACGAACCGACAGGGGGATTCACTGAAGCTTTCTTT. It translates to CASSLGYEPTGGFTEAFF.

This clone was found a few times. The rearrangement joins TRBV29-1 to TRBJ1-1, with TRBD1 as a possible D gene (6 bases). There are 13 residues in the CDR3. CDR1 is SQVTM and CDR2 is ANQGSEA in the germline V gene. Trimming took 7 bases from V and 2 from J, leaving 14 bases between them. As DNA, the CDR3 is TGCAGCGGGCGTCCGGGACAAAACACTGAAGCTTTCTTT. It encodes CSGRPGQNTEAFF.

This clone has only a few counts. This chain joins TRBV29-1 and TRBJ2-7; D is perhaps TRBD1 (6 bases). In germline, CDR1 is SQVTM, CDR2 ANQGSEA. With 1 base removed from V and 4 bases from J, the gap between germline ends came to 14 bases. This CDR3 comprises 14 residues. The chain's CDR3 is CSVEAEQGGYEQYF. Here the CDR3 DNA reads TGCAGCGTTGAAGCGGAACAGGGCGGGTACGAGCAGTACTTC.

In this sample, this clone turned up once. The chain has TRBV7-9 and TRBJ2-7, with 7 bases matching TRBD1. After removal of 4 bases from V and 5 bases from J, the junction contained 17 bases not matched to a gene. The CDR3 loop spans 17 amino acids. The germline gives CDR1 SEHNR, CDR2 FQNEAQ (reference sequence). The chain's CDR3 is CASSSQNRTGWMHEQYF. CDR3 DNA sequence: TGTGCCAGCAGCTCTCAAAATCGGACAGGTTGGATGCACGAGCAGTACTTC.

The chain is built from TRBV2 and TRBJ2-3; no clear D gene. Germline CDR1 reads SNHLY; CDR2 reads FYNNEI. The V end lost 3 bases, the J end lost 2 bases, and 9 bases lay between the germline ends. The CDR3 runs to 14 residues. CDR3 bases: TGTGCCAGCAGTGAGGGCAGTCTCACAGATACGCAGTATTTT. This codes for CASSEGSLTDTQYF.

This clone was counted once. The chain has TRBV15 and TRBJ2-5, with D possibly being TRBD1 or TRBD2 (5 bases each). The germline V gene has CDR1 LNHNV and CDR2 YYDKDF (reference sequence). The CDR3 length is 17 residues. V shed 5 bases and J shed 4 bases, with 23 bases lying between them. CDR3 in DNA: TGTGCCACCAGCGGGCATAATGACGGGGCGCTAATAGAGACCCAGTACTTC. This encodes CATSGHNDGALIETQYF.

CDR3 sequence (DNA): TGTGCCAGCAGCACAACCGGGACAGGATATCAGCCCCAGCATTTT. Encoded protein: CASSTTGTGYQPQHF. This chain uses TRBV7-9 with TRBJ1-5; 8 nucleotides align to TRBD1. V lost 5 bases, J lost 5 bases, and 8 bases stayed unmatched. The CDR3 consists of 15 residues. Germline assignment: CDR1 SEHNR and CDR2 FQNEAQ (reference sequence).

The V gene is TRBV15, the J gene TRBJ1-4; the D gene is possibly TRBD1 (5 bases). The CDR3 covers 14 residues. The germline CDR1 and CDR2 sequences are LNHNV and YYDKDF (reference sequence). Trimming cost V 6 bases and J 4 bases, with 12 bases left between them. CDR3 loop: CATRRDRLNEKLFF. The CDR3 DNA sequence: TGTGCCACCAGAAGGGACCGCCTTAATGAAAAACTGTTTTTT.

V and J are TRBV27 and TRBJ2-1; D is undetermined. V was clipped by 2 bases and J by 5 bases, with 7 bases between them. The germline V gene encodes CDR1 MNHEY and CDR2 SMNVEV (reference sequence). This CDR3 contains 13 residues. The CDR3 reads CASSLRADNEQFF. The CDR3 nucleotides read TGTGCCAGCAGTTTACGGGCAGACAATGAGCAGTTCTTC.

The CDR3 sequence is CAISKGLAEDPKETQYF. In DNA form, the CDR3 reads TGTGCCATCAGTAAGGGACTAGCGGAAGACCCGAAAGAGACCCAGTACTTC. This sequence joins TRBV10-3 and TRBJ2-5; 11 positions match TRBD2. Germline values: CDR1 ENHRY, CDR2 SYGVKD. The CDR3 sequence is 17 residues long. J lost 3 bases, V lost 5 bases, and 11 bases had no gene match.

The gene calls are TRBV25-1 and TRBJ2-6; D not resolved. Trimming stripped 6 bases from V and 0 bases from J, with 3 bases between. Per germline, CDR1 MGHDK and CDR2 SYGVNS. This CDR3 has 13 residues. This CDR3 is CASRDSGANVLTF. In nucleotides, the CDR3 is TGTGCCAGCAGAGACTCTGGGGCCAACGTCCTGACTTTC.

This clone has a handful of counts. The J gene is TRBJ1-1, the V gene TRBV4-1, with D perhaps TRBD1 (6 bases). Germline V CDR1 and CDR2: MGHRA, YSYEKL. Deletions cut 6 bases from V and 1 base from J, with 18 bases between. The CDR3 runs to 16 residues. CDR3 DNA sequence: TGCGCCAGCAGATGGGACAATGAGGCTCAGAACACTGAAGCTTTCTTT. It encodes CASRWDNEAQNTEAFF.

This clone has more than one count but fewer than ten. The chain recombines TRBV19 with TRBJ2-1; D may match TRBD1 or TRBD2 (5 bases each). The V and J ends lost 5 bases and 0 bases respectively, with 11 bases between them. CDR3 length equals 15 residues. Germline values: CDR1 LNHDA, CDR2 SQIVND (reference sequence). This CDR3 reads CASSYWGSSYNEQFF. CDR3 DNA sequence: TGTGCCAGTAGTTATTGGGGGTCCTCCTACAATGAGCAGTTCTTC.